The TCR beta chain under discussion was sequenced for a study of HIV-infected patients and healthy controls. Study observations and caveats: Mean usage of eight alpha and eight beta V genes differed significantly in HIV-infected patients versus controls. HIV+ repertoires were severely depleted of MAIT alpha-chain CDR3s, unlike healthy controls.

Germline V gene data show CDR1 as SQVTM and CDR2 as ANQGSEA. The CDR3 totals 20 residues. Deletions cut 2 bases from V and 2 bases from J, with 29 bases between. Whole blood was used without fractionation, so all unsorted peripheral T cells were included. cDNA was made from around 0.45 ug RNA using alpha and beta constant primers. Alpha and beta chain libraries were made separately by chain-specific third strand synthesis with multiplexing indices. The SP2 site served as the priming point for second strand synthesis. Each molecule carried a 12-nucleotide identifier made of two joined random hexamers added before amplification. TCRdb used MiXCR to reprocess the 5' RACE reads, holding one entry per CDR3 protein. The sample holds 15,000 to 20,000 distinct CDR3 sequences; 10% are singletons and the top ten take around 3.1%. This clonotype was recorded many times. Its antigen remains unidentified.

The source is an adult in good health. Sequencing input: blood. The chain joins TRBV29-1 to TRBJ2-3; D might be TRBD1 or TRBD2, each matching 5 bases. Here the CDR3 DNA reads TGCAGCGTTGAAATTGTCCCGGGGACGAACGAAGGTTCGTACACAGATACGCAGTATTTT. Its protein is CSVEIVPGTNEGSYTDTQYF.